This TCR beta chain comes out of a study of beta chain features in type 1 diabetes. CDR3 length equals 12 residues. V was pared by 2 bases and J by 15 bases, with 11 bases between. Germline V gene sequence: CDR1 SNHLY, CDR2 FYNNEI. General study findings and limits: The study found that naive, central memory and Treg TCRB repertoires appeared more similar in patients than in healthy donors.

It was via CD45RO/CCR7/CD25/CD127/CD95/CD27 that CD4+ naive, central memory, regulatory and stem cell-like memory cells were sorted. On this clone itself: What it binds is unknown.

Every bit of the isolated RNA underwent reverse transcription, so sequencing read expressed TCRB transcripts. Sequencing of naive, central memory and regulatory T cell samples gave an average of approximately 3.3 million reads. Some clones are missing from TCRdb's copy, which holds only in-frame ones; the method was immunoSEQ multiplex PCR. In the table there are around 430,000 clones, over 25% of which are singletons. This TCR was sampled from a man younger than 30 in good health. Sample: naive CD4+ T cells from blood. The chain carries TRBV2 and TRBJ2-6, with D unclear. The CDR3 nucleotides are TGTGCCAGCAGTGAATATCTAACGCCCCTGACTTTC. It yields the protein CASSEYLTPLTF.